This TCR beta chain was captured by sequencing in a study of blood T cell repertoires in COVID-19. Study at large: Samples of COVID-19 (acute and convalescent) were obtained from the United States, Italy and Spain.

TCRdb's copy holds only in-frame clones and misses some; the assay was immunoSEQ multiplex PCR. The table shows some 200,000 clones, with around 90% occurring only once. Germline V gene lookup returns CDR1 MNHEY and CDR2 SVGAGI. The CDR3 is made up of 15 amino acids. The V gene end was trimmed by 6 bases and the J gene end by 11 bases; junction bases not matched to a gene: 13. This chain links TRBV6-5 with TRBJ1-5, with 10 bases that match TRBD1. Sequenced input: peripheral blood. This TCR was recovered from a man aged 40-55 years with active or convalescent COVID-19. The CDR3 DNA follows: TGTGCCAGCAGGGGTCTAAGACAGGGGGCTAAGACCCAGCATTTT. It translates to CASRGLRQGAKTQHF.